One and the same sample provided the 18 T cell receptor beta chains below, sequenced in a study of low-dose radiotherapy and immunotherapy resistance in tumors. Priming of first-strand cDNA relied on TRAV- and TRBV-specific primers (covering alpha and beta chains). TCRs were put through around 20 PCR cycles of amplification with Phusion. A constant-region primer and the V-primer adapter served as the primer pair. TCRdb analysed the reads with MiXCR anew, one entry per CDR3 protein. The sample has some 100,000 distinct CDR3 sequences; less than 25% are singletons. Time point specified: after trial treatment. Sample treatment: LDRT plus nivolumab, ipilimumab, low-dose cyclophosphamide and aspirin (RACIN trial). Material: PBMCs, obtained after low-dose radiotherapy plus immunotherapy. The receptors were sampled from a male donor with prostate cancer.

This clonotype was found a few times. The J gene is TRBJ2-5, the V gene TRBV7-2, with unresolved D. Germline CDR1 and CDR2: SGHTA and FQGNSA. The CDR3 consists of 13 residues. The V end lost 5 bases, the J end lost 5 bases, and 12 bases lay between the germline ends. The DNA for the CDR3 is TGTGCCAGCAGCCCCGACCCACCGGAGACCCAGTACTTC. Encoded protein: CASSPDPPETQYF.

This clonotype was found a few times. The V gene is TRBV5-1, the J gene TRBJ2-7; no clear D. CDR1 is SGHRS, CDR2 YFSETQ, per germline. V was cut by 0 bases and J by 3 bases, with 10 bases left in between. The CDR3 contains 14 residues. CDR3 nucleotides: TGCGCCAGCAGCTTGGCGCCGGGTCTCTACGAGCAGTACTTC. Translating gives CASSLAPGLYEQYF.

This clonotype was recorded only once. The chain links TRBV2 to TRBJ1-4; tentative D call: TRBD1 (5 bases). The CDR3 is 13 residues long. CDR1 is SNHLY, CDR2 FYNNEI, per germline. Trimming took off 4 bases at V and 5 bases at J, with 8 bases between the two ends. The CDR3 loop is CASSVGENEKLFF. The CDR3, as DNA: TGTGCCAGCAGTGTGGGGGAAAATGAAAAACTGTTTTTT.

This clonotype was recorded many times. The CDR3, as DNA: TGTGCCAGCAGCCAATCGTCTAGCGGGGGAGTGGAGACCCAGTACTTC. Its translation is CASSQSSSGGVETQYF. The gene calls are TRBV4-2 and TRBJ2-5; 10 bases fit TRBD2. CDR1 is LGHNA and CDR2 is YNFKEQ in the germline V gene. V trimming: 2 bases; J trimming: 5 bases; junction bases outside the gene matches: 8. CDR3 length equals 16 residues.

The table lists this clonotype with many counts. The gene calls are TRBV7-2 and TRBJ2-7; 12 bases fit TRBD2. Trimming at V came to 7 bases and at J to 2 bases, leaving 6 bases not matched to a gene. CDR3 length: 15 residues. Germline lookup yields CDR1 SGHTA and CDR2 FQGNSA. This chain's CDR3 is CASTQTSGGTYEQYF. The CDR3 bases are TGTGCCAGCACCCAAACTAGCGGGGGGACCTACGAGCAGTACTTC.

This clonotype showed up many times. V gene TRBV3-1 combines with J gene TRBJ2-7; TRBD2 might be the D (5 bases). The CDR3 is made up of 12 amino acids. V shed 0 bases and J shed 7 bases, with 7 bases lying between them. Per the germline V gene, CDR1 is LGHDT and CDR2 is YNNKEL (reference sequence). The CDR3 sequence: CASSQESGEQYF. In nucleotides, the CDR3 is TGTGCCAGCAGCCAAGAGTCGGGAGAGCAGTACTTC.

Only a few counts were recorded for this clonotype. The rearrangement uses TRBV2 and TRBJ2-5; D is perhaps TRBD2 (6 bases). CDR3 length: 13 residues. V was trimmed by 2 bases and J by 6 bases, leaving 10 bases between them. Looked up from germline, CDR1 is SNHLY and CDR2 is FYNNEI. Here the CDR3 reads CASSETGGKTQYF. The CDR3, as DNA: TGTGCCAGCAGTGAAACCGGGGGAAAGACCCAGTACTTC.

This clonotype was picked up many times. This chain links TRBV5-1 with TRBJ2-2, with a tentative D call TRBD2 (5 bases). The V end lost 0 bases, the J end lost 3 bases, and 12 bases lay between the germline ends. The CDR3 runs 16 residues. Germline-derived CDR1 and CDR2 are SGHRS and YFSETQ. CDR3: CASSLVSGVDTGELFF. CDR3 sequence (DNA): TGCGCCAGCAGCTTGGTTTCCGGGGTGGACACCGGGGAGCTGTTTTTT.

This clonotype was seen ten or more times. The J gene is TRBJ2-2, the V gene TRBV5-1; D ambiguous. Germline CDR1 and CDR2: SGHRS and YFSETQ. V lost 0 bases to trimming and J lost 4 bases, with 7 bases between them. The CDR3 loop spans 14 amino acids. This CDR3 reads CASSLVQFTGELFF. The CDR3 nucleotides read TGCGCCAGCAGCTTGGTTCAGTTCACCGGGGAGCTGTTTTTT.

The sample holds many counts of this clonotype. The rearrangement uses TRBV9 and TRBJ2-7, with 8 bases aligning to TRBD2. J lost 7 bases, V lost 0 bases, and 3 bases had no gene match. CDR1 and CDR2 from the germline V gene are SGDLS and YYNGEE. The length of the CDR3 is 13 residues. The CDR3 bases are TGTGCCAGCAGCGTAGGGGTAGCGGGAGAGCAGTACTTC. Encoded protein: CASSVGVAGEQYF.

This rearrangement joins TRBV28 to TRBJ1-4; 7 positions match TRBD1. J was trimmed by 8 bases and V by 5 bases; bases with no gene match: 8. The CDR3 runs 14 residues. Germline CDR1 and CDR2: MDHEN and SYDVKM. The CDR3 spells CASSPTGLREKLFF. The CDR3 DNA reads TGTGCCAGCAGTCCGACAGGGCTGCGGGAAAAACTGTTTTTT.

This clonotype has more than one count but fewer than ten. This chain uses TRBV2 with TRBJ1-6; tentative D call: TRBD1 (5 bases). The ends were cut back, 6 bases at V and 14 bases at J, with 29 bases in the middle. Germline V gene sequence: CDR1 SNHLY, CDR2 FYNNEI. CDR3 length: 17 residues. The CDR3 sequence: CASRRDFLKTKKVTLHF. The CDR3 DNA reads as TGTGCCAGCAGGAGGGACTTTCTGAAAACCAAGAAAGTGACCCTCCACTTT.

This clonotype showed up many times. CDR3 sequence reads: CSAKTGGGTEAFF. The CDR3 DNA sequence: TGCAGTGCTAAAACGGGGGGGGGAACTGAAGCTTTCTTT. V usage is TRBV20-1 and J usage is TRBJ1-1; TRBD1 might be the D (5 bases). The germline V gene encodes CDR1 DFQATT and CDR2 SNEGSKA (reference sequence). The CDR3 extends over 13 amino acids. Deletions cut 4 bases from V and 5 bases from J, with 14 bases between.

This clonotype appeared many times. The chain uses TRBV10-2 and TRBJ1-5; tentatively, D is TRBD1 (6 bases). Trimming pared 2 bases from V and 3 bases from J, leaving 11 bases between. CDR3 length: 15 residues. CDR1 is WSHSY, CDR2 SAAADI, per germline. This chain's CDR3 is CASSEMPGVNQPQHF. CDR3 DNA sequence: TGCGCCAGCAGTGAGATGCCAGGGGTCAATCAGCCCCAGCATTTT.

The genes are TRBV11-2 and TRBJ2-7; 8 bases agree with TRBD2. This CDR3 has 17 amino acids. V was pared by 5 bases and J by 1 base, with 13 bases of the junction left unmatched. The germline V gene has CDR1 SGHAT and CDR2 FQNNGV. Written as DNA, the CDR3 is TGTGCCAGCAGCACGGGGGGGGGACGGGGGAAATCCTACGAGCAGTACTTC. Its translation: CASSTGGGRGKSYEQYF.

The CDR3 sequence is CASSSGGGAISNQPQHF. The CDR3 DNA sequence: TGTGCCAGCAGCTCCGGAGGGGGAGCGATTAGCAATCAGCCCCAGCATTTT. J is TRBJ1-5 and V is TRBV5-6; perhaps TRBD1 as D (6 bases). The CDR3 is 17 residues long. Germline lookup yields CDR1 SGHDT and CDR2 YYEEEE. V shed 3 bases and J shed 0 bases, with 16 bases lying between them.

In its sample, this clonotype was seen many times. This chain joins TRBV5-1 and TRBJ2-5; D is ambiguous. CDR1 is SGHRS and CDR2 is YFSETQ in the germline V gene. CDR3 size: 13 residues. Deletions cut 4 bases from V and 0 bases from J, with 7 bases between. CDR3: CASSIDNQETQYF. CDR3 DNA: TGCGCCAGCAGCATCGACAACCAAGAGACCCAGTACTTC. Full variable domain (outside the CDR3, taken from reference TRBV5-1 and TRBJ2-5): KAGVTQTPRYLIKTRGQQVTLSCSPISGHRSVSWYQQTPGQGLQFLFEYFSETQRNKGNFPGRFSGRQFSNSRSEMNVSTLELGDSALYLCASSIDNQETQYFGPGTRLLVL.

This clonotype was picked up one time. The DNA of the CDR3 is TGTGCCAGCAGCCAAGATAGGACAGTTCACAATGAGCAGTTCTTC. Its translation: CASSQDRTVHNEQFF. The chain employs TRBV3-1 and TRBJ2-1; tentative D call: TRBD1 (6 bases). Germline CDR1 and CDR2: LGHDT and YNNKEL (reference sequence). This CDR3 comprises 15 residues. Trimming shortened V by 0 bases and J by 5 bases, and 11 bases separated the two germline ends.